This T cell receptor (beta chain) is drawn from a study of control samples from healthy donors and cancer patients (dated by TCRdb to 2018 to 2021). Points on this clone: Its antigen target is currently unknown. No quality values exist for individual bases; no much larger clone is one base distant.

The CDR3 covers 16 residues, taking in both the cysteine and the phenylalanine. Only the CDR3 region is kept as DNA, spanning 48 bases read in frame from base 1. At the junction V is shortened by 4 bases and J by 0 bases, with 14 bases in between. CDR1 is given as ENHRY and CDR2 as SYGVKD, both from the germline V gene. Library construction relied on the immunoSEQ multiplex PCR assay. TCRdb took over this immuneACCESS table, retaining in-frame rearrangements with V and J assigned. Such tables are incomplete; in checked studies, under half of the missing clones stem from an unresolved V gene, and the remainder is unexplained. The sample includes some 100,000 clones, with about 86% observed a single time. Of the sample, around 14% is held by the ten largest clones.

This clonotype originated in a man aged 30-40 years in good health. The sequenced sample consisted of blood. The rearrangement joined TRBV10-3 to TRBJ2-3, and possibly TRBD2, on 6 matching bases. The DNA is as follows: TGTGCCATCAGTGCTTTAGCGGAAGGTAGCACAGATACGCAGTATTTT. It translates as CAISALAEGSTDTQYF.